The entry below describes one T cell receptor beta chain. This specimen comes from a study of blood T cells in healthy people across ages. This CDR3 is 15 amino acids long. The germline CDR1 and CDR2 sequences are MNHEY and SMNVEV (reference sequence). With 5 bases clipped from V and 7 bases from J, the junction kept 9 bases outside the gene matches. Together with a sample-barcoded 5' primer, a J-beta primer mix was included in a second PCR lasting about 7 to 11 cycles. From each sample, at least 3 million paired-end reads containing CDR3 were obtained. One entry per CDR3 protein results from TCRdb running MiXCR on the 5' RACE reads. The table includes approximately 1,000,000 distinct CDR3 sequences, around two fifths detected once.

J is TRBJ2-1 and V is TRBV27; 9 bases are shared with TRBD1. Sequencing used blood. This clonotype originated in a man younger than 35 in good health. CDR3 sequence: CASSPDRGGFNEQFF. CDR3 coding DNA: TGTGCCAGCAGTCCAGACAGGGGGGGGTTTAATGAGCAGTTCTTC.